This TCR beta chain was retrieved from a study of response to subunit inactivated influenza vaccine (dated by TCRdb to the late 2010s). About the investigation overall: Deep quantitative T cell receptor repertoire profiling was used in the study to track responses to a trivalent subunit inactivated influenza vaccine. Study-wide findings and limitations: The authors suggested that each seasonal influenza vaccination may recruit only a limited number of new T cells.

The intended sense of this specimen's time point label: 45 to 50 days after influenza vaccine administration. Remarks on this clonotype: There is no known antigen for this receptor. No base quality information exists; no much larger clone differs at one position.

The CDR3 numbers 13 residues from cysteine through phenylalanine. The entry retains the CDR3 DNA only, 39 bases that are in frame from base 1. Taken from the germline V gene, the CDR1 and CDR2 loops are SQVTM and ANQGSEA. A distance of 4 bases separates the germline ends of V and J, which lose 4 bases and 0 bases respectively. Receptor amplification or capture employed RT-PCR. Instrument used: Illumina HiSeq 2500. Starting from the raw public reads, TCRdb applied fastp trimming at Q25, assembled clones with MiXCR and retained in-frame beta chains. Here each entry gathers all rows of one CDR3 protein and keeps the most common genes and DNA. The sample profile shows approximately 500,000 distinct CDR3 sequences; around 13% of them were found once. The top ten clones comprise around 14% of the sample.

The rearranged segments are TRBV29-1 and TRBJ1-6; confidence is insufficient to name the D gene. The sequence was obtained from a man aged 50 to 60 who received an inactivated influenza vaccine. Donor details come from another sample of the same person, matched by shared clones. The sequences come from PBMCs from blood, collected roughly 6 weeks after vaccination. CDR3 region: CSVASSYNSPLHF. The bases are TGCAGCGTTGCCAGCTCCTATAATTCACCCCTCCACTTT.